These 9 T cell receptor beta chains were all obtained from the same sample, sequenced in a study of CD8+CD57+ T cells in acquired aplastic anemia. Genomic DNA provided the template from which TCR beta VDJ and CDR3 profiles were obtained. TCRdb called the reads again in MiXCR, with one record for every CDR3 protein. Among hundreds of thousands of distinct CDR3 sequences, 56% were seen once, and the ten largest hold roughly 1.3%. Individuals selected for sequencing had exhibited CD8+CD57+ cell expansion on flow cytometry. Sequences were obtained from sorted CD4+, CD8+, or CD8+CD57+ T cells (not recorded which) from PBMCs. The receptors here all came from a human donor with aplastic anemia.

Regarding this clonotype: A clone one base away is much larger, so this may be a read error. Here the CDR3 reads CASGLAGVETDTQYF. The CDR3 DNA is TGTGCCTCCGGACTAGCGGGAGTCGAAACAGATACGCAGTATTTT. The chain recombines TRBV6-5 with TRBJ2-3, with TRBD2 matching over 13 bases. Trimming removed 11 bases from V and 3 bases from J; junction bases left unmatched: 8. The CDR3 runs to 15 residues. Germline V gene sequence: CDR1 MNHEY, CDR2 SVGAGI.

Only one count was recorded for this clonotype. The rearrangement links TRBV7-9 to TRBJ2-1, with D perhaps matching TRBD1 or TRBD2 (5 bases each). Germline CDR1 reads SEHNR; CDR2 reads FQNEAQ (reference sequence). The CDR3 consists of 16 residues. The V end lost 3 bases, the J end lost 0 bases, and 12 bases lay between the germline ends. As DNA, the CDR3 is TGTGCCAGCAGCTTGGATGGGGGTGGCTCCTACAATGAGCAGTTCTTC. This gives the protein CASSLDGGGSYNEQFF.

V usage is TRBV19 and J usage is TRBJ1-5; possible D gene TRBD1, 6 bases. From germline, CDR1 is LNHDA and CDR2 SQIVND (reference sequence). The CDR3 has 15 amino acids. The V gene lost 7 bases and the J gene lost 2 bases, with 15 bases spanning the gap. As DNA, the CDR3 is TGTGCCAGTACCCAATCCGGGGGCGGCAATCAGCCCCAGCATTTT. It yields the protein CASTQSGGGNQPQHF.

J is TRBJ2-1 and V is TRBV20-1; 10 bases match TRBD2. V shed 2 bases, J shed 4 bases, and the junction held 5 bases outside the gene matches. The CDR3 is 15 residues long. Looked up from germline, CDR1 is DFQATT and CDR2 is SNEGSKA (reference sequence). CDR3 loop: CSARPRTSGYNEQFF. The CDR3 bases are TGCAGTGCTAGACCGAGGACTAGCGGTTACAATGAGCAGTTCTTC.

This clonotype was detected only a few times. The rearrangement links TRBV12-3 or TRBV12-4 to TRBJ2-5; 7 bases align to TRBD1. The V and J ends lost 3 bases and 4 bases, in that order; junction bases with no gene match: 20. This CDR3 is built from 19 residues. The CDR3 DNA follows: TGTGCCAGCAGTTTCTCACGGGTCTCCGGGACAGAGCTTGTAGAGACCCAGTACTTC. It is translated as CASSFSRVSGTELVETQYF.

This clonotype was seen a handful of times. V gene TRBV27 combines with J gene TRBJ2-2; 7 bases map to TRBD1. V lost 6 bases, J lost 2 bases, and 6 bases stayed unmatched. The germline V gene encodes CDR1 MNHEY and CDR2 SMNVEV (reference sequence). The CDR3 sequence is 15 residues long. The DNA for the CDR3 is TGTGCCAGCAGACGAGGACAGGAAAACACCGGGGAGCTGTTTTTT. It specifies CASRRGQENTGELFF.

CDR3 DNA: TGTGCCAGCAGTGCGACAGACAGGGGAAAGACCCAGTACTTC. Protein: CASSATDRGKTQYF. The chain is built from TRBV25-1 and TRBJ2-5, with 8 nucleotides matching TRBD1. Germline V gene lookup returns CDR1 MGHDK and CDR2 SYGVNS. The CDR3 length is 14 residues. V was pared by 4 bases and J by 6 bases, with 7 bases of the junction left unmatched. Looking up the rest from reference TRBV25-1 and TRBJ2-5 gives the full variable domain: EADIYQTPRYLVIGTGKKITLECSQTMGHDKMYWYQQDPGMELHLIHYSYGVNSTEKGDLSSESTVSRIRTEHFPLTLESARPSHTSQYLCASSATDRGKTQYFGPGTRLLVL.

This clonotype was seen more than once but under ten times. This chain joins TRBV19 and TRBJ2-1, with 9 bases aligning to TRBD2. The CDR3 runs to 15 residues. CDR1 and CDR2 (germline): LNHDA, SQIVND (reference sequence). V lost 9 bases to trimming and J lost 9 bases; unmatched junction nucleotides: 15. The CDR3 here is CASQIGEREVGEQFF. In DNA form, the CDR3 reads TGTGCCAGCCAAATTGGGGAGCGGGAGGTCGGTGAGCAGTTCTTC.

The V and J genes are TRBV2 and TRBJ2-7; TRBD2 matches 7 bases. The CDR3 totals 15 residues. The germline V gene has CDR1 SNHLY and CDR2 FYNNEI. After removal of 6 bases from V and 0 bases from J, the junction contained 8 bases not matched to a gene. CDR3 residues: CASRYPGLTSYEQYF. CDR3 nucleotides: TGTGCCAGCAGGTACCCGGGACTAACCTCCTACGAGCAGTACTTC.